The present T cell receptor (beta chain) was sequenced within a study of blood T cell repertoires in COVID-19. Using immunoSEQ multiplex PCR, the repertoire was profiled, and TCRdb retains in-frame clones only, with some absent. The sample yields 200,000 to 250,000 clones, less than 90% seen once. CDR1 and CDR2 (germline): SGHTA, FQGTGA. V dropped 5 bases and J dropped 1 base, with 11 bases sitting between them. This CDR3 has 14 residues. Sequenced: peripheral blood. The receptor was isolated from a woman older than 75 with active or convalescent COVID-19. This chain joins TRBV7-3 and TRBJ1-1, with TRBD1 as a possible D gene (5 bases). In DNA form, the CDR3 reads TGTGCCAGCAGCCCGATGGGGGGGAACACTGAAGCTTTCTTT. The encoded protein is CASSPMGGNTEAFF. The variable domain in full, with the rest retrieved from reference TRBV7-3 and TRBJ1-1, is GAGVSQTPSNKVTEKGKYVELRCDPISGHTALYWYRQSLGQGPEFLIYFQGTGAADDSGLPNDRFFAVRPEGSVSTLKIQRTERGDSAVYLCASSPMGGNTEAFFGQGTRLTVV.